This T cell receptor (beta chain) was identified in a study of T-cell reconstitution after alpha-beta-depleted transplantation in children. Study outcomes and limitations: Diversity and T-cell counts at one year after transplant derived mostly from new T cells. Elevated TCRbeta diversity at day 60 was traced, in some patients, to surviving recipient T cells and thymic progenitors. Expanded graft clones, several hundred of them, were reportedly the source of alpha-beta T cells about two months after transplant.

A remark on this clonotype: Antigen: not known.

Preparation of the TCRbeta library used unique molecular identifiers. Each CDR3 protein gets one entry after TCRdb re-called the PCR reads with MiXCR. This repertoire shows some 840,000 distinct CDR3 sequences, roughly 16% found once; its top ten account for around 4.5%. V gave up 1 base and J gave up 5 bases, with 14 bases separating them. The CDR3 contains 15 residues. Germline V lookup: CDR1 MGHRA, CDR2 YSYEKL. The sequences come from PBMCs, mostly from graft donor cells, collected 360 days after TCRalphabeta/CD19-depleted stem cell transplant. J is TRBJ1-1 and V is TRBV4-1, with a tentative D call TRBD1 (5 bases). This clonotype was sampled from a male patient aged 5 to 17 who had a stem cell transplant for acute lymphoblastic leukemia, so the T cells may come from the graft donor. The CDR3 DNA sequence: TGCGCCAGCAGCCAAGTTCTGGGGGTACGGACTGAAGCTTTCTTT. This codes for CASSQVLGVRTEAFF.